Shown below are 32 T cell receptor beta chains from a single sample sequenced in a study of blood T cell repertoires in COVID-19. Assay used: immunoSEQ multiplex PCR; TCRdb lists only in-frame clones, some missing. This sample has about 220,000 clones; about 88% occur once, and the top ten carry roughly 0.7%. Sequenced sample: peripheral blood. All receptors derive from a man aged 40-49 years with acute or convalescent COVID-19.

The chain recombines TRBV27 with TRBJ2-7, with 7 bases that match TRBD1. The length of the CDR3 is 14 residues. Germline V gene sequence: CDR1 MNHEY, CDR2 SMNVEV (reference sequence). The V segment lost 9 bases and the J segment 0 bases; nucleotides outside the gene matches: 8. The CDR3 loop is CASRQGLSSYEQYF. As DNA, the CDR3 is TGTGCCAGTAGACAGGGCCTTAGCTCCTACGAGCAGTACTTC.

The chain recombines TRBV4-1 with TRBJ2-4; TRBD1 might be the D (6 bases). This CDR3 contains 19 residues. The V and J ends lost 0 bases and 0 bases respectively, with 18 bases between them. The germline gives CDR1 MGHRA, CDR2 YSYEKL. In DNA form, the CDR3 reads TGCGCCAGCAGCCAAGATGAGCGACAGGCAGCCCTAGCCAAAAACATTCAGTACTTC. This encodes CASSQDERQAALAKNIQYF.

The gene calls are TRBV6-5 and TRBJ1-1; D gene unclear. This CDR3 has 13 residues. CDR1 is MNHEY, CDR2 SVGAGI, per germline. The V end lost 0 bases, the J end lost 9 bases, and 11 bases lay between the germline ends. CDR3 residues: CASSYSRGYQAFF. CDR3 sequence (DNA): TGTGCCAGCAGTTACTCGAGAGGGTATCAAGCTTTCTTT.

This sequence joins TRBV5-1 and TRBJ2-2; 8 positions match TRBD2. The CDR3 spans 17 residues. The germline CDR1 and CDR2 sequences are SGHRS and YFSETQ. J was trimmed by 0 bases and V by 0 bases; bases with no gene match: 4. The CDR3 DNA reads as TGCGCCAGCAGCTTGGCCCGGCGGGAGGCGAACACCGGGGAGCTGTTTTTT. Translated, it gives CASSLARREANTGELFF. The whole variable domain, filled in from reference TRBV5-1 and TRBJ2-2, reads KAGVTQTPRYLIKTRGQQVTLSCSPISGHRSVSWYQQTPGQGLQFLFEYFSETQRNKGNFPGRFSGRQFSNSRSEMNVSTLELGDSALYLCASSLARREANTGELFFGEGSRLTVL.

CDR3 amino acids: CASSGRGPRLGETQYF. CDR3 DNA: TGTGCCAGCAGCGGCCGAGGGCCCAGACTAGGAGAGACCCAGTACTTC. The V call is TRBV5-8, the J call TRBJ2-5; D possibly corresponds to TRBD2 (6 bases). CDR1 and CDR2 (germline): SGHTS, YDEGEE. The V gene lost 4 bases and the J gene lost 4 bases, with 20 bases spanning the gap. The CDR3 is 16 residues long. The full variable domain, completed using reference TRBV5-8 and TRBJ2-5, is EAGVTQSPTHLIKTRGQQATLRCSPISGHTSVYWYQQALGLGLQFLLWYDEGEERNRGNFPPRFSGRQFPNYSSELNVNALELEDSALYLCASSGRGPRLGETQYFGPGTRLLVL.

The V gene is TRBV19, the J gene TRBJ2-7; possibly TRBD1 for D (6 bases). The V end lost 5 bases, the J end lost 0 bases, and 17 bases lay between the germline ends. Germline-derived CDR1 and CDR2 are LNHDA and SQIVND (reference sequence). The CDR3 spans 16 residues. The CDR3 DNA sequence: TGTGCCAGTAGTTCCCGGACAGCTTCTATCTCCTACGAGCAGTACTTC. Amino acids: CASSSRTASISYEQYF.

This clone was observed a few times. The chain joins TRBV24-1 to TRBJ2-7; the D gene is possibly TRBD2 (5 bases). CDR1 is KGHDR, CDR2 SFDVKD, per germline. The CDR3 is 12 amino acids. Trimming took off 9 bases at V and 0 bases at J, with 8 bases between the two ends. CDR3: CATEGSSYEQYF. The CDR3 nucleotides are TGTGCCACCGAGGGAAGCTCCTACGAGCAGTACTTC.

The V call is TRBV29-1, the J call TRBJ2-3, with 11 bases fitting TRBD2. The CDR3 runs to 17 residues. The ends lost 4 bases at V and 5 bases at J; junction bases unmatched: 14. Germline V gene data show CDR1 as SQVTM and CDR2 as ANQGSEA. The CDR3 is CSVVPRSLAGGVDTQYF. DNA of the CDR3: TGCAGCGTTGTTCCCCGGAGCTTAGCGGGAGGGGTAGATACGCAGTATTTT.

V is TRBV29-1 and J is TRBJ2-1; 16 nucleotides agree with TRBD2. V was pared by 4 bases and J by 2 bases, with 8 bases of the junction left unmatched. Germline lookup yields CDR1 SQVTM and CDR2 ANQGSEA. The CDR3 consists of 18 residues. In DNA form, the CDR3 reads TGCAGCGTTGGGGGACTAGCGGGAGGGCCGGGGACCTACAATGAGCAGTTCTTC. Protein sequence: CSVGGLAGGPGTYNEQFF.

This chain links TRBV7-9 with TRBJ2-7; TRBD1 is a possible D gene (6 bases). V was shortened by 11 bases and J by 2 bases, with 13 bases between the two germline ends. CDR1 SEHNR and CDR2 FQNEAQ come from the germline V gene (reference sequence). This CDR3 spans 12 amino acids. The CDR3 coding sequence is TGTGCCGGGCAAGGACAGACCTACGAGCAGTACTTC. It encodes CAGQGQTYEQYF.

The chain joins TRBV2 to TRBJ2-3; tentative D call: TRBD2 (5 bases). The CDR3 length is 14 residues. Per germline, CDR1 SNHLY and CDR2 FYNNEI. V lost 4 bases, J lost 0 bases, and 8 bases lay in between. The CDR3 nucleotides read TGTGCCAGCAGTGCACTAGGGAGCACAGATACGCAGTATTTT. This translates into CASSALGSTDTQYF. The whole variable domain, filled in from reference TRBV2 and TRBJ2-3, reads EPEVTQTPSHQVTQMGQEVILRCVPISNHLYFYWYRQILGQKVEFLVSFYNNEISEKSEIFDDQFSVERPDGSNFTLKIRSTKLEDSAMYFCASSALGSTDTQYFGPGTRLTVL.

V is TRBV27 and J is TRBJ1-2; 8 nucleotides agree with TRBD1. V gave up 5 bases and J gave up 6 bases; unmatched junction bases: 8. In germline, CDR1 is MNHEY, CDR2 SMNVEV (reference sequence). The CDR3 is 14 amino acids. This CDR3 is CASSPRDRTNGYTF. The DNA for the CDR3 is TGTGCCAGCAGTCCGCGGGACAGGACAAATGGCTACACCTTC.

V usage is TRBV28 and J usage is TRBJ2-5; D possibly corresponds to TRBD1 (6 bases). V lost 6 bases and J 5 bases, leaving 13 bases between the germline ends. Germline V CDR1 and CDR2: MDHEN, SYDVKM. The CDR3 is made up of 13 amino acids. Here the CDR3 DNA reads TGTGCCAGCAGAACAGGGACGGTGGAGACCCAGTACTTC. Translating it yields CASRTGTVETQYF.

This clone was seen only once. The CDR3: CASSAQSGAGNIQYF. The CDR3 nucleotides are TGTGCCAGCAGCGCCCAATCTGGGGCGGGGAACATTCAGTACTTC. The gene calls are TRBV7-8 and TRBJ2-4, with a weak D call TRBD2 (6 bases). V lost 5 bases and J 7 bases, leaving 18 bases between the germline ends. The CDR3 contains 15 residues. From germline, CDR1 is SGHVS and CDR2 FQNEAQ.

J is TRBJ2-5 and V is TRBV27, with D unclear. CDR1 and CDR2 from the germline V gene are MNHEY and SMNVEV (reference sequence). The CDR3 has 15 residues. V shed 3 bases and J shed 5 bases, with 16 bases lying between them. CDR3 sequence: CASSFGQFPWETQYF. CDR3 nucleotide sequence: TGTGCCAGCAGTTTCGGTCAATTCCCTTGGGAGACCCAGTACTTC.

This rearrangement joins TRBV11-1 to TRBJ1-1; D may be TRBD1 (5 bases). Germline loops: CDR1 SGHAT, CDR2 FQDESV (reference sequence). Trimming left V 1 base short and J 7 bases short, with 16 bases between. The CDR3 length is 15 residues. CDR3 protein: CASSLVAGPRFEAFF. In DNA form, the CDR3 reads TGTGCCAGCAGCTTAGTCGCAGGGCCCCGTTTTGAAGCTTTCTTT.

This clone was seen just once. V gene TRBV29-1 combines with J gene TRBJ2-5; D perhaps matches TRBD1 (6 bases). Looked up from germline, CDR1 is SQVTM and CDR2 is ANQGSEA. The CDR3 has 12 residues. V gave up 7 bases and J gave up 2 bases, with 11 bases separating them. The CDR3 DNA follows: TGCAGCGCCCAGGGGCTTCAAGAGACCCAGTACTTC. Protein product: CSAQGLQETQYF.

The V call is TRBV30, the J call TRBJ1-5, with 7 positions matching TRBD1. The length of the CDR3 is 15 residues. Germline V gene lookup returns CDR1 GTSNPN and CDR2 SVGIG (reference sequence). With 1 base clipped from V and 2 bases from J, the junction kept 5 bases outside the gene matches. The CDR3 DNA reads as TGTGCCTGGAGTGAAGGGACAGCTCGCAATCAGCCCCAGCATTTT. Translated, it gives CAWSEGTARNQPQHF.

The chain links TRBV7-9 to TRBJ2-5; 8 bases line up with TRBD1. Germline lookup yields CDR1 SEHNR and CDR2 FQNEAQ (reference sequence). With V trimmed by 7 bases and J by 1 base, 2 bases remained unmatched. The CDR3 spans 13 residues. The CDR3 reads CASIGTGQETQYF. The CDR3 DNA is TGTGCCAGCATCGGGACAGGCCAAGAGACCCAGTACTTC.

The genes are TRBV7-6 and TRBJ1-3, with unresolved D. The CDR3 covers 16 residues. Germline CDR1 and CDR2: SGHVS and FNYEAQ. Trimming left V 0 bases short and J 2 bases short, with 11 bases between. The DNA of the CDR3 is TGTGCCAGCAGCTTAGCGAGAGGGTACCCTGGAAACACCATATATTTT. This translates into CASSLARGYPGNTIYF.

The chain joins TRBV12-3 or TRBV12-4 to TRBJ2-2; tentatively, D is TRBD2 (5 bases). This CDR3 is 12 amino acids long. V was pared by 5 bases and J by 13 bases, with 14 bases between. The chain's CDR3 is CASSLALEGLFF. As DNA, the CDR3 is TGTGCCAGCAGTCTTGCACTTGAGGGGCTGTTTTTT.

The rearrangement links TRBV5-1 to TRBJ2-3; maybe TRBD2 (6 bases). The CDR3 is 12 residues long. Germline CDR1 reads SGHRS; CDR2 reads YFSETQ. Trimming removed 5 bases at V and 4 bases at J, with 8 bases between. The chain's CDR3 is CASRVAADTQYF. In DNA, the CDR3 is TGCGCCAGCAGGGTAGCGGCAGATACGCAGTATTTT.

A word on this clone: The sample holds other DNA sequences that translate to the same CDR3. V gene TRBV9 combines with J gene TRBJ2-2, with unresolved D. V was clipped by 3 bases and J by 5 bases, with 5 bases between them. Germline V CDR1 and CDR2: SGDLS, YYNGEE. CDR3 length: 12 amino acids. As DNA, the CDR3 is TGTGCCAGCAGCGGGAGAACCGGGGAGCTGTTTTTT. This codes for CASSGRTGELFF.

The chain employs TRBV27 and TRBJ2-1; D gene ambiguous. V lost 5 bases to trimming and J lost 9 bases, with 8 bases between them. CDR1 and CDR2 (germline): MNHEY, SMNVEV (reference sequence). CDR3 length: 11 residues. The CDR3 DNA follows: TGTGCCAGCAGTACGAGTGTTGAGCAGTTCTTC. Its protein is CASSTSVEQFF.

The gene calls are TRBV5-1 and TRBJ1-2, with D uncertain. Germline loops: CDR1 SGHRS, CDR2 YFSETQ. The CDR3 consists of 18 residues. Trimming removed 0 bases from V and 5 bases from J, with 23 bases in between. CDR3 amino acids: CASSLEGYGPGGSYGYTF. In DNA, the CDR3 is TGCGCCAGCAGCTTGGAAGGTTACGGGCCCGGAGGAAGTTATGGCTACACCTTC.

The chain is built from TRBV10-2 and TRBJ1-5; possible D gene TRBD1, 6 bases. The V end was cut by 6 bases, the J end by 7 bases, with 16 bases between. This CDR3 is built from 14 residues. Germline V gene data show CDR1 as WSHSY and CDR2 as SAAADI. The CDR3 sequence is CASREQGSYQPQHF. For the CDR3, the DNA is TGCGCCAGCAGGGAACAGGGATCCTACCAGCCCCAGCATTTT.

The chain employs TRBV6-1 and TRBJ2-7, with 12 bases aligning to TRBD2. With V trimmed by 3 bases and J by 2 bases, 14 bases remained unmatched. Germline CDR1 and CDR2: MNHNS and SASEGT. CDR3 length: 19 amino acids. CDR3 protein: CASSDPTRTSGVLTYEQYF. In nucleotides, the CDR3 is TGTGCCAGCAGTGACCCCACGCGGACTAGCGGGGTACTTACCTACGAGCAGTACTTC.

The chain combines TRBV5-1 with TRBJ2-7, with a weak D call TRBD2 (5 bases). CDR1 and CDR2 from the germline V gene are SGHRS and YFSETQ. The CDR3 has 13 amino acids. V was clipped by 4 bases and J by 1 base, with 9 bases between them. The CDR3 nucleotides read TGCGCCAGCAGCGTGGACTTATCCTACGAGCAGTACTTC. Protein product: CASSVDLSYEQYF.

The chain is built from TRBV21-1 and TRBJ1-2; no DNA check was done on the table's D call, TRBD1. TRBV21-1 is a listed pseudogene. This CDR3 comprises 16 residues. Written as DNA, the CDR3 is TGTGCCAGCCCCGAACAGGGGAGGAACCTAAAGTATGGCTACACCTTC. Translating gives CASPEQGRNLKYGYTF.

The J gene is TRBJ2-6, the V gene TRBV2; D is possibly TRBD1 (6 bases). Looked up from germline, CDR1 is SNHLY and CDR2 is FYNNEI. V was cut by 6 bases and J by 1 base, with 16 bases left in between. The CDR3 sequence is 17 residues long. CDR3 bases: TGTGCCAGCAGAGAGGACAGCCTAACGTCTGGGGCCAACGTCCTGACTTTC. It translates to CASREDSLTSGANVLTF.

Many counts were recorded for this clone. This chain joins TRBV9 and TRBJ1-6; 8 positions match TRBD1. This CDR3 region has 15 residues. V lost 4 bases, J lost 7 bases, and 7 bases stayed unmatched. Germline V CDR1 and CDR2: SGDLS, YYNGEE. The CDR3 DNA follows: TGTGCCAGCAGCCCTTGGACAGGGCCCAATTCACCCCTCCACTTT. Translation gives CASSPWTGPNSPLHF. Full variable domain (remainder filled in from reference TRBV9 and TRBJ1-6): DSGVTQTPKHLITATGQRVTLRCSPRSGDLSVYWYQQSLDQGLQFLIQYYNGEERAKGNILERFSAQQFPDLHSELNLSSLELGDSALYFCASSPWTGPNSPLHFGNGTRLTVT.

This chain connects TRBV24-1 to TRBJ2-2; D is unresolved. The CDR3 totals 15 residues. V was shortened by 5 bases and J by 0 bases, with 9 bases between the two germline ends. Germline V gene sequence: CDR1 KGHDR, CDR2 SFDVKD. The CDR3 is CATSVRSANTGELFF. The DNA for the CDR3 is TGTGCCACCAGTGTCAGAAGCGCGAACACCGGGGAGCTGTTTTTT.